A single sample gave rise to the 15 T cell receptor beta chains below, sequenced in a study of T-cell memory formation after mild COVID-19. From the 5' RACE reads, TCRdb called clonotypes with MiXCR, one entry per CDR3 protein. Among about 600,000 distinct CDR3 sequences, less than 25% were seen once, and the ten largest hold approximately 8%. The sequenced material came from PBMCs or a T cell subset sorted from them (not recorded which). The receptor set was obtained from an adult woman who had mild COVID-19 (a few samples of this study predate the infection). Cell type and time point are not known.

The V call is TRBV9, the J call TRBJ2-5, with D possibly being TRBD1 (7 bases). The CDR3 consists of 13 residues. In germline, CDR1 is SGDLS, CDR2 YYNGEE. V was shortened by 6 bases and J by 5 bases, with 14 bases between the two germline ends. The CDR3 nucleotides read TGTGCCAGCACGGAGGGGGCAGAGGAGACCCAGTACTTC. Protein sequence: CASTEGAEETQYF. The full variable domain, completed using reference TRBV9 and TRBJ2-5, is DSGVTQTPKHLITATGQRVTLRCSPRSGDLSVYWYQQSLDQGLQFLIQYYNGEERAKGNILERFSAQQFPDLHSELNLSSLELGDSALYFCASTEGAEETQYFGPGTRLLVL.

There are a few counts of this clonotype. The chain has TRBV2 and TRBJ2-2; D could derive from TRBD1 or TRBD2 (5 bases each). The V end was cut by 7 bases, the J end by 4 bases, with 19 bases between. The CDR3 totals 16 residues. The germline CDR1 and CDR2 sequences are SNHLY and FYNNEI. The CDR3 DNA sequence: TGTGCCAGCACCACTTTTGGGGGTAGGGGCACCGGGGAGCTGTTTTTT. Translation gives CASTTFGGRGTGELFF.

In this sample, this clonotype turned up a few times. V is TRBV5-1 and J is TRBJ2-7, with D maybe TRBD2 (5 bases). Trimming removed 2 bases at V and 0 bases at J, with 9 bases between. Germline V gives CDR1 SGHRS, CDR2 YFSETQ. The CDR3 consists of 14 residues. CDR3 sequence reads: CASSFGLPSYEQYF. CDR3 coding DNA: TGCGCCAGCAGCTTTGGACTGCCCTCCTACGAGCAGTACTTC.

The chain carries TRBV20-1 and TRBJ1-2; D may be TRBD1 (5 bases). V lost 1 base to trimming and J lost 5 bases, with 8 bases between them. Germline-derived CDR1 and CDR2 are DFQATT and SNEGSKA (reference sequence). The CDR3 runs 12 residues. The CDR3: CSARGGFYGYTF. For the CDR3, the DNA is TGCAGTGCTAGAGGGGGGTTTTATGGCTACACCTTC.

This sequence joins TRBV24-1 and TRBJ2-6; a weak D match, TRBD1 (5 bases). In germline, CDR1 is KGHDR, CDR2 SFDVKD. This CDR3 region has 19 residues. With 5 bases removed from V and 0 bases from J, the gap between germline ends came to 19 bases. As DNA, the CDR3 is TGTGCCACCAGTGGCCAAGACAGTCCTGGTCGCTCTGGGGCCAACGTCCTGACTTTC. Translation gives CATSGQDSPGRSGANVLTF.

This chain joins TRBV2 and TRBJ2-3, with 8 nucleotides matching TRBD1. The CDR3 loop spans 15 amino acids. Germline trimming cut 2 bases from V and 3 bases from J; bases unmatched to any gene: 4. Per germline, CDR1 SNHLY and CDR2 FYNNEI. The CDR3, as DNA: TGTGCCAGCAGTGAAAGGACAGGGATTACAGATACGCAGTATTTT. This codes for CASSERTGITDTQYF.

This rearrangement joins TRBV9 to TRBJ2-1; D is possibly TRBD1 (6 bases). Germline-derived CDR1 and CDR2 are SGDLS and YYNGEE. Trimming left V 3 bases short and J 7 bases short, with 20 bases between. This CDR3 has 16 residues. CDR3 amino acids: CASSARPGHTGNEQFF. For the CDR3, the DNA is TGTGCCAGCAGCGCACGACCGGGACACACAGGGAATGAGCAGTTCTTC.

The chain uses TRBV5-1 and TRBJ1-5, with D unresolved. Trimming pared 10 bases from V and 1 base from J, leaving 15 bases between. Germline-derived CDR1 and CDR2 are SGHRS and YFSETQ. This CDR3 is 14 amino acids long. Here the CDR3 DNA reads TGCGCCTCTTTAAACGGGCGGAGCAATCAGCCCCAGCATTTT. As protein: CASLNGRSNQPQHF.

V usage is TRBV5-1 and J usage is TRBJ2-1; 12 nucleotides agree with TRBD2. V lost 1 base to trimming and J lost 13 bases; unmatched junction nucleotides: 9. The CDR3 has 15 residues. Per germline, CDR1 SGHRS and CDR2 YFSETQ. CDR3 amino acids: CASSLSVLAGGPQFF. In DNA form, the CDR3 reads TGCGCCAGCAGCTTGTCAGTCCTAGCGGGAGGGCCCCAGTTCTTC. The variable domain in full, completed from reference TRBV5-1 and TRBJ2-1, reads KAGVTQTPRYLIKTRGQQVTLSCSPISGHRSVSWYQQTPGQGLQFLFEYFSETQRNKGNFPGRFSGRQFSNSRSEMNVSTLELGDSALYLCASSLSVLAGGPQFFGPGTRLTVL.

This sequence joins TRBV4-2 and TRBJ2-6; D may be TRBD2 (5 bases). This CDR3 has 17 amino acids. Trimming stripped 5 bases from V and 0 bases from J, with 14 bases between. The germline CDR1 and CDR2 sequences are LGHNA and YNFKEQ. CDR3 amino acids: CASSYEGLSSGANVLTF. The CDR3 DNA reads TGTGCCAGCAGCTACGAGGGCCTTTCCTCTGGGGCCAACGTCCTGACTTTC.

This chain connects TRBV25-1 to TRBJ2-2, with D perhaps matching TRBD2 (5 bases). The V gene lost 8 bases and the J gene lost 4 bases, with 14 bases spanning the gap. This CDR3 has 14 amino acids. The germline V gene has CDR1 MGHDK and CDR2 SYGVNS. The DNA for the CDR3 is TGTGCCAGCTCGACCCCGGGATCCACCGGGGAGCTGTTTTTT. Amino acids: CASSTPGSTGELFF.

This chain joins TRBV29-1 and TRBJ2-3; 7 nucleotides align to TRBD1. Per germline, CDR1 SQVTM and CDR2 ANQGSEA. The CDR3 loop spans 12 amino acids. Trimming took 5 bases from V and 4 from J; bases not matched to a gene: 3. The CDR3 DNA is TGCAGCGTTAGACAGGGACCAGATACGCAGTATTTT. It specifies CSVRQGPDTQYF.

V is TRBV12-3 or TRBV12-4 and J is TRBJ1-2; a possible D gene is TRBD1 (5 bases). Trimming shortened V by 5 bases and J by 0 bases, and 16 bases separated the two germline ends. There are 16 residues in the CDR3. DNA of the CDR3: TGTGCCAGCAGTCCGATGGGACTGATAGCTAACTATGGCTACACCTTC. Translated, it gives CASSPMGLIANYGYTF.

This sequence joins TRBV18 and TRBJ1-5, with 12 nucleotides matching TRBD1. The V and J ends lost 6 bases and 4 bases, in that order; junction bases with no gene match: 4. From germline, CDR1 is KGHSH and CDR2 LQKENI. The CDR3 is 15 residues long. DNA of the CDR3: TGTGCCAGCTCCGGGGACAGGGGGCGGAATCAGCCCCAGCATTTT. Its translation: CASSGDRGRNQPQHF.

This clonotype has only a few counts. The junction and the germline gene differ at one end; a read error may be behind it. This sequence joins TRBV15 and TRBJ2-1, with 7 bases lining up with TRBD1. Germline assignment: CDR1 LNHNV and CDR2 YYDKDF (reference sequence). The CDR3 is 15 residues long. The CDR3 region has the DNA TGTGCCACCAGCAGAGATGGGACAGACTACACTGAGCAGTTCTTC. As protein: CATSRDGTDYTEQFF.